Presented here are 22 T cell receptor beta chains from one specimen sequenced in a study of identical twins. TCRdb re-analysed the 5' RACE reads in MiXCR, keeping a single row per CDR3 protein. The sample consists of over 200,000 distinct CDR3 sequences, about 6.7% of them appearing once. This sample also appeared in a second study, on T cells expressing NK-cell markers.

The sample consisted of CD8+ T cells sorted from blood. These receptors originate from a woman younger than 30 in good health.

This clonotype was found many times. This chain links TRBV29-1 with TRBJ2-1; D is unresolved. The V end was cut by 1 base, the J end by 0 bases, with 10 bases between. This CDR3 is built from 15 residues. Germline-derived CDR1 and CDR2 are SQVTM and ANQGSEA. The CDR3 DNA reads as TGCAGCGTTGAAGGCACTCTGAGCTCCTACAATGAGCAGTTCTTC. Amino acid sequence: CSVEGTLSSYNEQFF.

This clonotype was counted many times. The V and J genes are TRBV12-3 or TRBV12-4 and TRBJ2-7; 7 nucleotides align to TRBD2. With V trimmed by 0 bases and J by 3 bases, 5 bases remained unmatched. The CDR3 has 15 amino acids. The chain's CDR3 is CASSLAGGGNYEQYF. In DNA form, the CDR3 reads TGTGCCAGCAGTTTAGCGGGGGGGGGGAACTACGAGCAGTACTTC.

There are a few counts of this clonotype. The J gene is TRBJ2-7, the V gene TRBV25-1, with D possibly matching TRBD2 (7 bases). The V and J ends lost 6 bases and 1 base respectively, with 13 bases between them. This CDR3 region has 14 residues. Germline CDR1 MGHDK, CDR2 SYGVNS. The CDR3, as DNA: TGTGCCAGCAGCGGTGCGGGGGCGTCCTACGAGCAGTACTTC. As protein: CASSGAGASYEQYF.

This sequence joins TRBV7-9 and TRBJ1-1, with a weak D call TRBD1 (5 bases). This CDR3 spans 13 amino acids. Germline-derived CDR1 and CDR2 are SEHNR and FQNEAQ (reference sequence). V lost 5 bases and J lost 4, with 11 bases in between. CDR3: CASSPPDSTEAFF. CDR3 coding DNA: TGTGCCAGCAGCCCCCCCGACAGCACTGAAGCTTTCTTT.

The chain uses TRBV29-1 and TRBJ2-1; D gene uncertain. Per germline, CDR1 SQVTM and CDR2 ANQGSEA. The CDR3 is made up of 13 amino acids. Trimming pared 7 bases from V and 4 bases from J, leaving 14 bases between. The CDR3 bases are TGCAGCGCCCCCGGGTCACGGTACAATGAGCAGTTCTTC. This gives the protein CSAPGSRYNEQFF.

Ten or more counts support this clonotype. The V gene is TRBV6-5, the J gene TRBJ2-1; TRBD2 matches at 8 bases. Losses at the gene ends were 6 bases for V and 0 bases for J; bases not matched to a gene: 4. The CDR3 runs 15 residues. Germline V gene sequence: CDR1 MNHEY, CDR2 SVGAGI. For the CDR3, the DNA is TGTGCCAGCAGGTATACTAGCGGCTCCTACAATGAGCAGTTCTTC. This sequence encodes CASRYTSGSYNEQFF.

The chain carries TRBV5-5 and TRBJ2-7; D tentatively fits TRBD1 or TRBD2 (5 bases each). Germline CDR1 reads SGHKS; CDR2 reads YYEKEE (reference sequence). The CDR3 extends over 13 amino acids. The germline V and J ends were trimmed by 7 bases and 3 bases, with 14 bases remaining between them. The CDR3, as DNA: TGTGCCAGCGGCACGGGGCTCATCTACGAGCAGTACTTC. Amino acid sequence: CASGTGLIYEQYF. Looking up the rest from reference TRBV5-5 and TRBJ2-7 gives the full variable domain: DAGVTQSPTHLIKTRGQQVTLRCSPISGHKSVSWYQQVLGQGPQFIFQYYEKEERGRGNFPDRFSARQFPNYSSELNVNALLLGDSALYLCASGTGLIYEQYFGPGTRLTVT.

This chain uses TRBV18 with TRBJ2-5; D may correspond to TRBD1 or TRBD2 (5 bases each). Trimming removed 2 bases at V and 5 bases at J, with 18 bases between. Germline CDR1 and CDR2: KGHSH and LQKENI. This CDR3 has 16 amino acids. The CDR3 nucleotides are TGTGCCAGCTCACCATCCAGGGAGCGCCGCGGGGAGACCCAGTACTTC. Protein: CASSPSRERRGETQYF. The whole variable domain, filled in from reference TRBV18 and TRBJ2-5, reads NAGVMQNPRHLVRRRGQEARLRCSPMKGHSHVYWYRQLPEEGLKFMVYLQKENIIDESGMPKERFSAEFPKEGPSILRIQQVVRGDSAAYFCASSPSRERRGETQYFGPGTRLLVL.

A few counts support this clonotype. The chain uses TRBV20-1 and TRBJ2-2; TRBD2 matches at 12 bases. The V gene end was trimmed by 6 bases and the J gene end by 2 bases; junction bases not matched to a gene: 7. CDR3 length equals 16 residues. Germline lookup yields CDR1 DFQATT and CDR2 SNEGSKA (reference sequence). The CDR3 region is CSARTSGIANTGELFF. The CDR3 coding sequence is TGCAGTGCCAGGACTAGCGGGATAGCAAACACCGGGGAGCTGTTTTTT.

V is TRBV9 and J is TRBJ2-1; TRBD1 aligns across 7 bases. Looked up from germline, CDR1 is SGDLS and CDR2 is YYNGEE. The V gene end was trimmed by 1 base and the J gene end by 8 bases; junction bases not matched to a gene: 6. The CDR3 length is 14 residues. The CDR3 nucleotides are TGTGCCAGCAGCGTATATGGGACAGTCCATGAGCAGTTCTTC. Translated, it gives CASSVYGTVHEQFF.

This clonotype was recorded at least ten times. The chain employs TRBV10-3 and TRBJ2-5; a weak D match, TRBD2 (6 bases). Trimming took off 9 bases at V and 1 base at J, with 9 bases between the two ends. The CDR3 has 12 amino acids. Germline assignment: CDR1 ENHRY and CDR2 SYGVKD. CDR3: CAIGDSQETQYF. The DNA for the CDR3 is TGTGCCATTGGGGACTCCCAAGAGACCCAGTACTTC.

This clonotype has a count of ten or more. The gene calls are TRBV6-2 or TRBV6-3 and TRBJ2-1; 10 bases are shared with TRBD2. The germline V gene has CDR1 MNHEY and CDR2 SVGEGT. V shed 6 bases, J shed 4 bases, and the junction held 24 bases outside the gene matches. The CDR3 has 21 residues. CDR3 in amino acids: CASSPALGSGGAGSGYNEQFF. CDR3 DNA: TGTGCCAGCAGCCCCGCCTTAGGGAGCGGGGGGGCAGGTAGCGGGTACAATGAGCAGTTCTTC.

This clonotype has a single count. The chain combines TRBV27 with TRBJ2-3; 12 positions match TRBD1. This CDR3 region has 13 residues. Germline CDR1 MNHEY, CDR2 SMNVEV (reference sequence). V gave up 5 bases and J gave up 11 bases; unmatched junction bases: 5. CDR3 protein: CASSMGTGGRQYF. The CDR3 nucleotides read TGTGCCAGCAGTATGGGGACAGGGGGCCGGCAGTATTTT.

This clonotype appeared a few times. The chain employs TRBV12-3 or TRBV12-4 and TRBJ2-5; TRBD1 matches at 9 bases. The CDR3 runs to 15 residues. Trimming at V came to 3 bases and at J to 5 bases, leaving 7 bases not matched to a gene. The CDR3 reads CASSFTGGSRETQYF. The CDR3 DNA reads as TGTGCCAGCAGTTTCACAGGGGGCTCAAGGGAGACCCAGTACTTC.

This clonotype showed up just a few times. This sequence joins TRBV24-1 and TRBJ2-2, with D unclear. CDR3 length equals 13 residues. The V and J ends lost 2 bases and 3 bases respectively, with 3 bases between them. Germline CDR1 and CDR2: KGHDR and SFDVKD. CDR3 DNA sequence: TGTGCCACCAGTGATTCGGACACCGGGGAGCTGTTTTTT. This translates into CATSDSDTGELFF.

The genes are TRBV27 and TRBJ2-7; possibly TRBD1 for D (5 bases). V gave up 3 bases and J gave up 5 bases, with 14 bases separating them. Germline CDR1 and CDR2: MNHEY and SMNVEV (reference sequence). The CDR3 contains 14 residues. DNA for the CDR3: TGTGCCAGCAGTTTCAGGGCAGGCGGCCACGAGCAGTACTTC. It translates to CASSFRAGGHEQYF.

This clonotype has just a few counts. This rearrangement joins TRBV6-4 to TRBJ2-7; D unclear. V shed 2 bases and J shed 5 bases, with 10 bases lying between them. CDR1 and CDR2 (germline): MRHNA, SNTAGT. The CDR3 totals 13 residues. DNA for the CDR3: TGTGCCAGCAGTGACCTAAGGGTTCACGAGCAGTACTTC. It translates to CASSDLRVHEQYF.

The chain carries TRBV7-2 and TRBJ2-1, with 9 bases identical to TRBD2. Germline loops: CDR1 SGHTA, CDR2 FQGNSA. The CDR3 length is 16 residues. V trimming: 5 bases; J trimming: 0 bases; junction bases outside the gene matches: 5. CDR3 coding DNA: TGTGCCAGCAGCATGACTAGCGGAGGCTCCTACAATGAGCAGTTCTTC. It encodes CASSMTSGGSYNEQFF.

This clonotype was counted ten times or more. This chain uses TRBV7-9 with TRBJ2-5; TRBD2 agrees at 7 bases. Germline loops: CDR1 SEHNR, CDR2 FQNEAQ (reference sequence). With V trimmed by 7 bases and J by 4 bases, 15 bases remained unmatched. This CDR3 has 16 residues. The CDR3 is CASTSTRGVIAETQYF. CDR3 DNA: TGTGCCAGCACCTCCACACGGGGGGTAATCGCAGAGACCCAGTACTTC.

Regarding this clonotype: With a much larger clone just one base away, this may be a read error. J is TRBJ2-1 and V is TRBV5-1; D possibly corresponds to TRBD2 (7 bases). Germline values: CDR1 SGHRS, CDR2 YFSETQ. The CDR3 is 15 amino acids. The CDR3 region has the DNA TGCGCCAGCAGCTTGGAGGGGGGGCTCACAAATGAGCATTTCTTC. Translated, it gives CASSLEGGLTNEHFF.

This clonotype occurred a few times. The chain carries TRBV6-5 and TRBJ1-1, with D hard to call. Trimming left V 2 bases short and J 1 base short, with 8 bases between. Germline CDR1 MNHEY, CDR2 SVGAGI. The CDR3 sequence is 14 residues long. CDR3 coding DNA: TGTGCCAGCAGTTACGGACCAAAGAACACTGAAGCTTTCTTT. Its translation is CASSYGPKNTEAFF.

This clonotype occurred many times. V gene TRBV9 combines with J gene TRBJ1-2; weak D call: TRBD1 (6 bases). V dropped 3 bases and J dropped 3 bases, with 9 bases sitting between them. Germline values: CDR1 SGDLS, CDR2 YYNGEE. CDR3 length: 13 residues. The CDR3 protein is CASSAGGHYGYTF. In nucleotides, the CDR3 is TGTGCCAGCAGCGCCGGGGGGCACTATGGCTACACCTTC.